This TCR beta chain was identified during a study of blood T cells in healthy people across ages. Regarding this clonotype: What it recognizes is unknown.

The use of a sample-barcoded 5' primer and a J-beta primer mix characterized a second PCR of roughly 6 to 11 cycles. A 12-random-nucleotide template-switch adaptor tagged each cDNA molecule. There were at least 2.5 million CDR3-containing paired-end reads obtained from each sample. TCRdb analysed the 5' RACE reads with MiXCR anew, one entry per CDR3 protein. The sample gives some 760,000 distinct CDR3 sequences, approximately 25% of which show up once; 9.4% is in the top ten. Trimming took 1 base from V and 1 from J, leaving 10 bases between them. Germline V lookup: CDR1 LGHNA, CDR2 YNFKEQ. This CDR3 comprises 15 residues. Study observations and caveats: Unknown donor CMV status possibly confounded expanded clonotype changes.

This sample also appeared in a second study, on T cells of mothers and their children. That study reports: Overlap measured in related mother-child pairs was slightly, non-significantly higher than in unrelated pairs.

The chain employs TRBV4-2 and TRBJ1-2; D unresolved. This sequence originates from a boy aged 10-17 years in good health. The sequenced sample consisted of blood. The CDR3 DNA sequence: TGTGCCAGCAGCCAAGGTTTCGGGAATAACTATGGCTACACCTTC. Its protein product is CASSQGFGNNYGYTF.